What follows are 20 T cell receptor beta chains derived from one specimen sequenced in a study of shared clonotypes between healthy human individuals. TCRdb's copy holds only in-frame clones and misses some; the assay was immunoSEQ multiplex PCR. The repertoire has 850,000 to 1,200,000 clones, about 70% of them found once; the top ten carry over 1.3%. Sequenced input: memory CD4+ T cells sorted from blood. Described subset: CD45RA-negative fraction. These receptor sequences come from a man younger than 35 in good health.

The genes are TRBV4-1 and TRBJ1-5; D is perhaps TRBD1 (6 bases). V was trimmed by 1 base and J by 6 bases, leaving 16 bases between them. The CDR3 totals 16 residues. Germline V lookup: CDR1 MGHRA, CDR2 YSYEKL. CDR3 amino acids: CASSQGAGAYSQPQHF. The CDR3 nucleotides are TGCGCCAGCAGCCAAGGGGCAGGGGCGTACTCTCAGCCCCAGCATTTT.

This chain links TRBV9 with TRBJ2-3; D call uncertain. Trimming stripped 4 bases from V and 4 bases from J, with 22 bases between. Looked up from germline, CDR1 is SGDLS and CDR2 is YYNGEE. CDR3 length: 17 residues. The DNA for the CDR3 is TGTGCCAGCAGCATCCGACAACTCGACGCGGCATCAGATACGCAGTATTTT. Translated, it gives CASSIRQLDAASDTQYF.

The chain is built from TRBV4-2 and TRBJ1-3, with a possible D match to TRBD1 (6 bases). CDR1 LGHNA and CDR2 YNFKEQ come from the germline V gene. This CDR3 is 16 amino acids long. Trimming took off 5 bases at V and 0 bases at J, with 14 bases between the two ends. In DNA form, the CDR3 reads TGTGCCAGCAGCGGGCGGGCGGACAGCTCTGGAAACACCATATATTTT. This encodes CASSGRADSSGNTIYF.

This clone occurred a few times. The rearrangement joins TRBV28 to TRBJ1-2; 9 bases are shared with TRBD1. J was trimmed by 7 bases and V by 2 bases; bases with no gene match: 5. Germline V gene lookup returns CDR1 MDHEN and CDR2 SYDVKM. CDR3 length: 14 residues. Written as DNA, the CDR3 is TGTGCCAGCAGTTTAGGACAGGGGATCCGTGGCTACACCTTC. Amino acid sequence: CASSLGQGIRGYTF.

The chain recombines TRBV4-1 with TRBJ1-5; D is unclear. The CDR3 consists of 17 residues. V lost 0 bases and J 4 bases, leaving 16 bases between the germline ends. In germline, CDR1 is MGHRA, CDR2 YSYEKL. The CDR3 reads CASSQEGSGSQNQPQHF. CDR3 nucleotide sequence: TGCGCCAGCAGCCAAGAGGGCTCCGGGAGCCAAAATCAGCCCCAGCATTTT.

V and J are TRBV27 and TRBJ1-4, with D possibly being TRBD1 (6 bases). The CDR3 extends over 15 amino acids. The ends were cut back, 5 bases at V and 3 bases at J, with 13 bases in the middle. The germline V gene encodes CDR1 MNHEY and CDR2 SMNVEV (reference sequence). In DNA form, the CDR3 reads TGTGCCAGCAGTCTCCGGGACAATTCTAATGAAAAACTGTTTTTT. It specifies CASSLRDNSNEKLFF.

In its sample, this clone was seen a few times. J is TRBJ2-1 and V is TRBV7-2; D unclear. V was cut by 2 bases and J by 5 bases, with 10 bases left in between. The length of the CDR3 is 14 residues. Germline V gene sequence: CDR1 SGHTA, CDR2 FQGNSA. Here the CDR3 reads CASSLRLGNNEQFF. Here the CDR3 DNA reads TGTGCCAGCAGCTTAAGGTTGGGCAACAATGAGCAGTTCTTC.

The J gene is TRBJ2-3, the V gene TRBV29-1; 10 nucleotides line up with TRBD1. Looked up from germline, CDR1 is SQVTM and CDR2 is ANQGSEA. There are 13 residues in the CDR3. The ends lost 4 bases at V and 3 bases at J; junction bases unmatched: 1. The CDR3 sequence: CSVGQGATDTQYF. The CDR3 DNA sequence: TGCAGCGTTGGACAGGGGGCAACAGATACGCAGTATTTT.

In its sample, this clone was seen a few times. The chain combines TRBV18 with TRBJ2-7; 7 nucleotides agree with TRBD1. Germline V lookup: CDR1 KGHSH, CDR2 LQKENI. J lost 0 bases, V lost 0 bases, and 2 bases had no gene match. The CDR3 contains 15 residues. The CDR3 loop reads CASSPPGQSSYEQYF. CDR3 in DNA: TGTGCCAGCTCACCACCGGGACAGAGCTCCTACGAGCAGTACTTC.

On this clone itself: This sample includes further DNA sequences coding for the same CDR3. Written as DNA, the CDR3 is TGTGCCAGCCGACAAAGCTCTGGAAACACCATATATTTT. It encodes CASRQSSGNTIYF. V is TRBV6-1 and J is TRBJ1-3; D gene uncertain. Germline V gene sequence: CDR1 MNHNS, CDR2 SASEGT. The V end was cut by 8 bases, the J end by 0 bases, with 8 bases between. This CDR3 comprises 13 residues.

The chain joins TRBV10-3 to TRBJ2-3; D perhaps matches TRBD1 (6 bases). The CDR3 length is 14 residues. V gave up 5 bases and J gave up 12 bases, with 21 bases separating them. Germline V lookup: CDR1 ENHRY, CDR2 SYGVKD. The DNA of the CDR3 is TGTGCCATCAGTTTTAACCGGGACATCCAGTCCCAGTATTTT. Protein sequence: CAISFNRDIQSQYF.

This chain links TRBV7-2 with TRBJ2-2; the D gene is possibly TRBD2 (7 bases). V lost 5 bases to trimming and J lost 6 bases, with 19 bases between them. The germline V gene has CDR1 SGHTA and CDR2 FQGNSA. The CDR3 spans 16 residues. The CDR3 DNA sequence: TGTGCCAGCAGCCCATTACCGGCGGGGGCGGCCGGGGAGCTGTTTTTT. Amino acid sequence: CASSPLPAGAAGELFF. The full variable domain, completed using reference TRBV7-2 and TRBJ2-2, is GAGVSQSPSNKVTEKGKDVELRCDPISGHTALYWYRQSLGQGLEFLIYFQGNSAPDKSGLPSDRFSAERTGGSVSTLTIQRTQQEDSAVYLCASSPLPAGAAGELFFGEGSRLTVL.

This rearrangement joins TRBV5-5 to TRBJ1-5; TRBD1 matches at 7 bases. This CDR3 has 14 amino acids. Germline V CDR1 and CDR2: SGHKS, YYEKEE (reference sequence). J was trimmed by 4 bases and V by 2 bases; bases with no gene match: 3. CDR3 bases: TGTGCCAGCAGCTTAGGACAGGTAAATCAGCCCCAGCATTTT. This gives the protein CASSLGQVNQPQHF.

The rearrangement links TRBV28 to TRBJ1-5, with D hard to call. The V gene's germline CDR1 is MDHEN and CDR2 SYDVKM. V shed 5 bases and J shed 3 bases, with 11 bases lying between them. This CDR3 has 14 amino acids. CDR3 in DNA: TGTGCCAGCAGTCCTCCGGGCCCCAATCAGCCCCAGCATTTT. It is translated as CASSPPGPNQPQHF.

The chain is built from TRBV10-1 and TRBJ1-1; D is undetermined. Germline V gene data show CDR1 as WNHNN and CDR2 as SYGVQD (reference sequence). The CDR3 extends over 12 amino acids. V was trimmed by 5 bases and J by 3 bases, leaving 7 bases between them. As DNA, the CDR3 is TGCGCCAGCAGTCCCGGGGACACTGAAGCTTTCTTT. The encoded protein is CASSPGDTEAFF.

The chain joins TRBV21-1 to TRBJ1-1. TRBV21-1 is a pseudogene. This CDR3 is built from 16 residues. Written as DNA, the CDR3 is TGTGCCAGCAGCAACCAGGAAGGACCCCGGTGTACTGAAGCTTTCTTT. Translated, it gives CASSNQEGPRCTEAFF.

This clone was observed a few times. This CDR3 is CASSGQGRNYGYTF. CDR3 nucleotides: TGTGCCAGCAGTGGACAGGGCCGAAACTATGGCTACACCTTC. This sequence joins TRBV2 and TRBJ1-2; 7 nucleotides match TRBD1. The CDR3 contains 14 residues. V dropped 4 bases and J dropped 2; count of bases not matched to a gene: 4. Germline V gene sequence: CDR1 SNHLY, CDR2 FYNNEI.

This clone was observed a single time. V gene TRBV30 combines with J gene TRBJ2-7; D is uncertain. The germline gives CDR1 GTSNPN, CDR2 SVGIG (reference sequence). Trimming removed 1 base from V and 5 bases from J, with 6 bases in between. This CDR3 spans 11 amino acids. In DNA, the CDR3 is TGTGCCTGGAGTGAGGGTAACGAGCAGTACTTC. Protein product: CAWSEGNEQYF.

This chain links TRBV6-1 with TRBJ2-7; D unresolved. V shed 2 bases and J shed 2 bases, with 7 bases lying between them. Germline CDR1 is MNHNS and CDR2 is SASEGT. The CDR3 extends over 13 amino acids. CDR3 sequence: CASSEPTTYEQYF. The CDR3 DNA reads as TGTGCCAGCAGTGAACCGACAACCTACGAGCAGTACTTC.

The chain couples TRBV10-2 to TRBJ1-1, with unresolved D. Germline V gene data show CDR1 as WSHSY and CDR2 as SAAADI. With 7 bases removed from V and 0 bases from J, the gap between germline ends came to 9 bases. The CDR3 sequence is 13 residues long. DNA for the CDR3: TGCGCCAGCAATGGCCGACTGAACACTGAAGCTTTCTTT. Encoded protein: CASNGRLNTEAFF.